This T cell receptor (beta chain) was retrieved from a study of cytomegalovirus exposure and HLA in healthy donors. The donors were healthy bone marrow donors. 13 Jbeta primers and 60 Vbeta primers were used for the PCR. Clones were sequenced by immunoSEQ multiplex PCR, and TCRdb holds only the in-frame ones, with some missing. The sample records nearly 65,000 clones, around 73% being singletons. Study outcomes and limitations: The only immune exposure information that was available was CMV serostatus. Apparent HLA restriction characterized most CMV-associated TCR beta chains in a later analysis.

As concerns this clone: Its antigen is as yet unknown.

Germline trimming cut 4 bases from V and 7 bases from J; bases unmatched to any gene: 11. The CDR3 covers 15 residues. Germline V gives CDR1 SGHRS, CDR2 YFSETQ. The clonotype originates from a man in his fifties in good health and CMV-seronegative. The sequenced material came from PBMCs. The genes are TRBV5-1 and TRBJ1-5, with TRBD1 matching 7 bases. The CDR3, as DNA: TGCGCCAGCAGCCCAGTGACAGGGTCGGGGCAGCCCCAGCATTTT. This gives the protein CASSPVTGSGQPQHF.